These 26 T cell receptor beta chains were sequenced from one sample in a study of control samples from healthy donors and cancer patients. Profiled with immunoSEQ multiplex PCR; TCRdb holds only in-frame clones, not every one. This sample yields about 120,000 clones, of which 93% are seen a single time; approximately 2.5% belongs to the top ten. Specimen: blood. Receptor source: a man under 40 in good health.

This clone was seen just once. This chain links TRBV6-1 with TRBJ2-3; D is ambiguous. Trimming took 2 bases from V and 6 from J, leaving 15 bases between them. The CDR3 has 15 residues. The V gene's germline CDR1 is MNHNS and CDR2 SASEGT. The CDR3 sequence: CASSESVRLLDTQYF. The CDR3 DNA is TGTGCCAGCAGTGAATCGGTCAGGCTCTTGGATACGCAGTATTTT.

Here the CDR3 reads CAWSPRQGRQPQHF. The CDR3 bases are TGTGCCTGGAGCCCCCGACAGGGGCGTCAGCCCCAGCATTTT. The chain is built from TRBV30 and TRBJ1-5; 8 bases align to TRBD1. CDR1 is GTSNPN and CDR2 is SVGIG in the germline V gene (reference sequence). This CDR3 is built from 14 residues. Trimming at V came to 3 bases and at J to 6 bases, leaving 7 bases not matched to a gene.

This rearrangement joins TRBV5-4 to TRBJ1-1; no definite D call. V was clipped by 4 bases and J by 5 bases, with 12 bases between them. Germline V gene data show CDR1 as SGHNT and CDR2 as YYREEE (reference sequence). The CDR3 runs 13 residues. The CDR3 DNA follows: TGTGCCAGCAGCCCCCGGGAGGGAACTGAAGCTTTCTTT. Protein sequence: CASSPREGTEAFF.

The rearrangement uses TRBV6-4 and TRBJ1-1; unclear D gene. The length of the CDR3 is 14 residues. The germline V and J ends were trimmed by 4 bases and 6 bases, with 15 bases remaining between them. Germline V lookup: CDR1 MRHNA, CDR2 SNTAGT. CDR3 protein: CASSAARESAEAFF. CDR3 nucleotide sequence: TGTGCCAGCAGTGCCGCCAGAGAAAGTGCTGAAGCTTTCTTT.

This sequence joins TRBV7-9 and TRBJ2-5, with 7 bases lining up with TRBD1. Germline assignment: CDR1 SEHNR and CDR2 FQNEAQ (reference sequence). The CDR3 sequence is 15 residues long. The J segment lost 5 bases and the V segment lost 4 bases, leaving 10 bases of the junction unmatched. The CDR3 is CASSSSDRPWETQYF. In DNA form, the CDR3 reads TGTGCCAGCAGCTCGTCGGACAGGCCATGGGAGACCCAGTACTTC.

The CDR3 DNA is TGTGCCAGCAGCGTAGGATCCTACACCTTC. Translated: CASSVGSYTF. The chain recombines TRBV9 with TRBJ1-2; D call uncertain. V was trimmed by 0 bases and J by 10 bases, leaving 4 bases between them. The CDR3 contains 10 residues. Germline V CDR1 and CDR2: SGDLS, YYNGEE.

This clone was seen a single time. This chain uses TRBV19 with TRBJ2-5; TRBD1 or TRBD2 may be the D gene (5 bases each). V lost 3 bases and J 3 bases, leaving 11 bases between the germline ends. Germline CDR1 reads LNHDA; CDR2 reads SQIVND (reference sequence). This CDR3 is built from 14 residues. The CDR3 coding sequence is TGTGCCAGTAGTATCGGGCAGGGAGAAGAGACCCAGTACTTC. It yields the protein CASSIGQGEETQYF.

The CDR3 DNA reads as TGTGCCAGCAGCGCGGACGGCGTTGAGGACAATGAGCAGTTCTTC. This sequence encodes CASSADGVEDNEQFF. J is TRBJ2-1 and V is TRBV6-5; D uncertain. Trimming removed 6 bases from V and 5 bases from J, with 17 bases in between. The CDR3 is made up of 15 amino acids. Germline V lookup: CDR1 MNHEY, CDR2 SVGAGI.

This chain uses TRBV24-1 with TRBJ2-1; 9 nucleotides agree with TRBD1. CDR1 is KGHDR, CDR2 SFDVKD, per germline. V shed 4 bases, J shed 2 bases, and the junction held 5 bases outside the gene matches. The CDR3 consists of 16 residues. CDR3 nucleotide sequence: TGTGCCACCAGTGACTTCACAGGGGGCGCCTACAATGAGCAGTTCTTC. Its protein is CATSDFTGGAYNEQFF.

CDR3 protein: CASQSHAEICRDTPGHF. The CDR3 region has the DNA TGTGCCAGCCAATCCCACGCAGAGATATGCCGGGACACCCCTGGGCATTTT. V gene TRBV21-1 combines with J gene TRBJ1-5; the DNA was not compared with TRBD1, the D call given in the table. TRBV21-1 is noted as a pseudogene. The CDR3 covers 17 residues.

CDR3 bases: TGTGCCAGCAGGGGGGGCGATACGCAGTATTTT. As protein: CASRGGDTQYF. This chain joins TRBV27 and TRBJ2-3; D is perhaps TRBD1 or TRBD2 (6 bases each). Trimming shortened V by 6 bases and J by 6 bases, and 7 bases separated the two germline ends. There are 11 residues in the CDR3. Germline CDR1 MNHEY, CDR2 SMNVEV (reference sequence).

The chain joins TRBV5-1 to TRBJ2-3, with 12 bases lining up with TRBD2. The CDR3 runs 17 residues. Looked up from germline, CDR1 is SGHRS and CDR2 is YFSETQ. J lost 2 bases, V lost 4 bases, and 8 bases had no gene match. The CDR3 DNA is TGCGCCAGCAGCCCCACCGGACTAGCGGGGATCACAGATACGCAGTATTTT. It yields the protein CASSPTGLAGITDTQYF.

V and J are TRBV9 and TRBJ1-2; a weak D match, TRBD1 (6 bases). The V gene lost 0 bases and the J gene lost 8 bases, with 17 bases spanning the gap. This CDR3 region has 15 residues. Per germline, CDR1 SGDLS and CDR2 YYNGEE. The CDR3: CASSVAHRARGGYTF. In DNA form, the CDR3 reads TGTGCCAGCAGCGTAGCTCACAGGGCCAGGGGCGGCTACACCTTC.

The rearrangement uses TRBV6-5 and TRBJ1-1; unclear D gene. This CDR3 is built from 13 residues. Germline V gives CDR1 MNHEY, CDR2 SVGAGI. V lost 10 bases and J 6 bases, leaving 18 bases between the germline ends. This CDR3 reads CATAAWGGAEAFF. CDR3 coding DNA: TGTGCCACCGCGGCGTGGGGAGGCGCTGAAGCTTTCTTT.

The rearrangement joins TRBV6-5 to TRBJ2-7, with 7 bases lining up with TRBD1. Germline values: CDR1 MNHEY, CDR2 SVGAGI. CDR3 size: 15 residues. V lost 6 bases to trimming and J lost 2 bases; unmatched junction nucleotides: 10. DNA for the CDR3: TGTGCCAGCAGGGAGACAGGGTCCTATACCTACGAGCAGTACGTC. It translates to CASRETGSYTYEQYV.

The rearrangement links TRBV5-6 to TRBJ2-5, with D uncertain. Per germline, CDR1 SGHDT and CDR2 YYEEEE. Trimming stripped 3 bases from V and 4 bases from J, with 19 bases between. The CDR3 consists of 16 residues. CDR3 sequence reads: CASSSDPQVVRETQYF. The CDR3 coding sequence is TGTGCCAGCAGCTCAGACCCTCAGGTAGTGAGAGAGACCCAGTACTTC.

This clone occurred once. The chain couples TRBV6-5 to TRBJ2-5; D is possibly TRBD2 (7 bases). Germline lookup yields CDR1 MNHEY and CDR2 SVGAGI. V gave up 6 bases and J gave up 2 bases, with 13 bases separating them. The CDR3 runs to 14 residues. CDR3 amino acids: CASSAGALQETQYF. The CDR3, as DNA: TGTGCCAGCAGCGCGGGGGCCCTTCAAGAGACCCAGTACTTC.

The rearrangement uses TRBV2 and TRBJ2-2; D remains unclear. Germline CDR1 SNHLY, CDR2 FYNNEI. Trimming cost V 6 bases and J 2 bases, with 13 bases left between them. CDR3 length: 15 amino acids. This CDR3 is CASRKEKTNTGELFF. As DNA, the CDR3 is TGTGCCAGCAGAAAAGAAAAAACAAACACCGGGGAGCTGTTTTTT.

The CDR3 nucleotides are TGTGCCAGCACAATAAGGGGGACCCAGTACTTC. Translated, it gives CASTIRGTQYF. The chain recombines TRBV6-5 with TRBJ2-5, with D possibly TRBD1 on 5 matching bases. Trimming took off 7 bases at V and 7 bases at J, with 10 bases between the two ends. CDR3 length: 11 residues. Germline CDR1 MNHEY, CDR2 SVGAGI.

The rearrangement links TRBV25-1 to TRBJ1-3; D is ambiguous. Germline loops: CDR1 MGHDK, CDR2 SYGVNS. The ends were cut back, 2 bases at V and 7 bases at J, with 15 bases in the middle. The CDR3 is 15 residues long. The CDR3, as DNA: TGTGCCAGCAGTGAAACGGGAACGGAAGGGAACACCATATATTTT. Translating it yields CASSETGTEGNTIYF.

The V and J genes are TRBV28 and TRBJ1-2; D remains ambiguous. The CDR3 has 13 amino acids. CDR1 is MDHEN, CDR2 SYDVKM, per germline. V was trimmed by 7 bases and J by 2 bases, leaving 11 bases between them. The CDR3 loop is CASTLKKNYGYTF. CDR3 coding DNA: TGTGCCAGCACCCTCAAAAAAAACTATGGCTACACCTTC.

This chain links TRBV10-3 with TRBJ1-2; D unclear. V dropped 2 bases and J dropped 8 bases, with 12 bases sitting between them. This CDR3 spans 13 amino acids. Germline V gene lookup returns CDR1 ENHRY and CDR2 SYGVKD. CDR3 sequence reads: CAISETGKGGYTF. The CDR3 bases are TGTGCCATCAGTGAGACGGGGAAAGGAGGCTACACCTTC.

The chain carries TRBV6-2 or TRBV6-3 and TRBJ1-2; no reliable D call. V lost 5 bases and J 6 bases, leaving 25 bases between the germline ends. This CDR3 has 17 residues. Germline V lookup: CDR1 MNHEY, CDR2 SVGEGT. The CDR3 sequence: CASSDYLYGDSVNGYTF. For the CDR3, the DNA is TGTGCCAGCAGTGATTATTTGTACGGAGACTCAGTGAATGGCTACACCTTC.

In this sample, this clone turned up many times. The chain carries TRBV18 and TRBJ2-7; 8 positions agree with TRBD1. CDR3 length equals 15 residues. The V segment lost 6 bases and the J segment 6 bases; nucleotides outside the gene matches: 13. Germline V gives CDR1 KGHSH, CDR2 LQKENI. The CDR3 bases are TGTGCCAGCTCCCGCGGACAGGGCTCGAACGGCGAGCAGTACTTC. Amino acid sequence: CASSRGQGSNGEQYF. The whole variable domain, remainder taken from reference TRBV18 and TRBJ2-7, is NAGVMQNPRHLVRRRGQEARLRCSPMKGHSHVYWYRQLPEEGLKFMVYLQKENIIDESGMPKERFSAEFPKEGPSILRIQQVVRGDSAAYFCASSRGQGSNGEQYFGPGTRLTVT.

The CDR3 DNA is TGTGCCAGCAGTCCCCTAGCGAATGAGCAGTTCTTC. Amino acids: CASSPLANEQFF. The rearrangement uses TRBV12-3 or TRBV12-4 and TRBJ2-1; the D gene is possibly TRBD2 (6 bases). There are 12 residues in the CDR3. V dropped 5 bases and J dropped 7 bases, with 9 bases sitting between them.

The J gene is TRBJ1-2, the V gene TRBV14, with TRBD1 matching 8 bases. V shed 4 bases, J shed 5 bases, and the junction held 6 bases outside the gene matches. The germline V gene has CDR1 SGHDN and CDR2 FVKESK. There are 14 residues in the CDR3. The CDR3 DNA sequence: TGTGCCAGCAGCCGGACAGGGAACCTATATGGCTACACCTTC. This encodes CASSRTGNLYGYTF.